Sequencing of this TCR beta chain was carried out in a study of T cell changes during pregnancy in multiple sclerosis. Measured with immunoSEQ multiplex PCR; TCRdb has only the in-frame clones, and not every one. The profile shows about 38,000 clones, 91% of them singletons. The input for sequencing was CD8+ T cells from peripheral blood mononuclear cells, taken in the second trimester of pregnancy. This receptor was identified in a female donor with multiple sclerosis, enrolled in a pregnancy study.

Here the CDR3 reads CSVTSGYTF. CDR3 bases: TGCAGCGTTACCAGTGGCTACACCTTC. The chain employs TRBV29-1 and TRBJ1-2; D call uncertain. V lost 5 bases to trimming and J lost 7 bases, with 5 bases between them. The germline gives CDR1 SQVTM, CDR2 ANQGSEA. This CDR3 contains 9 residues. Full variable domain (remainder filled in from reference TRBV29-1 and TRBJ1-2): SAVISQKPSRDICQRGTSLTIQCQVDSQVTMMFWYRQQPGQSLTLIATANQGSEATYESGFVIDKFPISRPNLTFSTLTVSNMSPEDSSIYLCSVTSGYTFGSGTRLTVV.